Sequencing of this T cell receptor beta chain was carried out in a study of T-cell reconstitution after alpha-beta-depleted transplantation in children. Trimming removed 5 bases at V and 1 base at J, with 9 bases between. Looked up from germline, CDR1 is MNHNS and CDR2 is SASEGT. There are 14 residues in the CDR3. This clonotype has a count of ten or more. Library preparation (for TCRbeta) was performed with unique molecular identifiers. TCRdb reprocessed the PCR reads with MiXCR, giving one entry per CDR3 protein. This sample has about 90,000 distinct CDR3 sequences, with 7.5% to 9.5% found just once.

The sample in question was PBMCs from the stem cell graft donor, obtained from the stem cell graft. The clonotype comes from a human donor who donated a stem cell graft to a child with congenital amegakaryocytic thrombocytopenia. The chain links TRBV6-1 to TRBJ1-5; D ambiguous. The DNA of the CDR3 is TGTGCCAGCAGTCGTAAGGTCAGCAATCAGCCCCAGCATTTT. Translated, it gives CASSRKVSNQPQHF.